The 26 T cell receptor beta chains presented below share a single source sample, sequenced in a study of T cell clones after liver transplantation. Profiling relied on immunoSEQ multiplex PCR, and the TCRdb table lists in-frame clones only, not all of them. Of more than 95,000 clones detected, 82% appear once; the ten largest clones hold roughly 0.9%. Sequenced material: CD4+ T cells from blood, taken before liver transplant. The source of these receptors is a human donor who received a liver transplant.

The rearrangement uses TRBV6-6 and TRBJ2-7; TRBD2 might be the D (6 bases). The CDR3 is 12 amino acids. Looked up from germline, CDR1 is MNHNY and CDR2 is SVGAGI (reference sequence). V lost 6 bases and J lost 3, with 9 bases in between. The CDR3 DNA reads as TGTGCCAGCAGGGGGACTGGCTACGAGCAGTACTTC. Its protein is CASRGTGYEQYF.

This clone was recorded once. The J gene is TRBJ2-2, the V gene TRBV5-4, with 11 bases lining up with TRBD2. The V gene end was trimmed by 4 bases and the J gene end by 4 bases; junction bases not matched to a gene: 3. Germline V lookup: CDR1 SGHNT, CDR2 YYREEE (reference sequence). This CDR3 has 15 residues. In DNA form, the CDR3 reads TGTGCCAGCAGCGCCGGGACTAGCGGCACCGGGGAGCTGTTTTTT. Protein product: CASSAGTSGTGELFF.

This sequence joins TRBV28 and TRBJ2-7; the match to TRBD1 covers 7 bases. CDR3 length: 14 amino acids. Trimming took 6 bases from V and 12 from J; bases not matched to a gene: 17. Per the germline V gene, CDR1 is MDHEN and CDR2 is SYDVKM. The CDR3 loop is CASRTRQGLEVWYF. The CDR3 DNA sequence: TGTGCCAGCAGGACGCGACAGGGATTGGAGGTGTGGTACTTC.

The chain is built from TRBV5-4 and TRBJ1-2, with 7 bases matching TRBD1. Germline V gives CDR1 SGHNT, CDR2 YYREEE (reference sequence). The CDR3 extends over 15 amino acids. After removal of 3 bases from V and 5 bases from J, the junction contained 10 bases not matched to a gene. CDR3 residues: CASSSPSRGGYGYTF. CDR3 DNA sequence: TGTGCCAGCAGCTCCCCCAGCAGGGGGGGGTATGGCTACACCTTC.

The chain has TRBV14 and TRBJ2-7; D call uncertain. This CDR3 comprises 15 residues. Germline lookup yields CDR1 SGHDN and CDR2 FVKESK. The V end was cut by 4 bases, the J end by 0 bases, with 13 bases between. CDR3 in DNA: TGTGCCAGCAGCCCCCCCCGTGGGTCCTCCTACGAGCAGTACTTC. Its translation: CASSPPRGSSYEQYF.

The CDR3 loop reads CASSTLGPDTQYF. Written as DNA, the CDR3 is TGTGCCAGCAGTACCCTAGGGCCAGATACGCAGTATTTT. The gene calls are TRBV6-6 and TRBJ2-3; D call uncertain. Trimming removed 5 bases at V and 4 bases at J, with 10 bases between. CDR1 and CDR2 from the germline V gene are MNHNY and SVGAGI (reference sequence). This CDR3 spans 13 amino acids.

This clone was seen more than once but under ten times. The V gene is TRBV28, the J gene TRBJ1-2; perhaps TRBD1 as D (6 bases). Trimming shortened V by 7 bases and J by 6 bases, and 24 bases separated the two germline ends. The CDR3 loop spans 16 amino acids. Germline-derived CDR1 and CDR2 are MDHEN and SYDVKM. This CDR3 is CASTHPTAGGVHGYTF. CDR3 bases: TGTGCCAGCACTCATCCGACCGCGGGGGGCGTCCATGGCTACACCTTC.

The chain combines TRBV9 with TRBJ1-5, with D unresolved. Trimming took off 0 bases at V and 4 bases at J, with 8 bases between the two ends. Germline V gene sequence: CDR1 SGDLS, CDR2 YYNGEE. This CDR3 comprises 14 residues. Here the CDR3 DNA reads TGTGCCAGCAGCGTAGGCGGGGTAAATCAGCCCCAGCATTTT. Translated, it gives CASSVGGVNQPQHF. Combining the CDR3 with reference TRBV9 and TRBJ1-5 gives the whole variable domain DSGVTQTPKHLITATGQRVTLRCSPRSGDLSVYWYQQSLDQGLQFLIQYYNGEERAKGNILERFSAQQFPDLHSELNLSSLELGDSALYFCASSVGGVNQPQHFGDGTRLSIL.

This clone was observed a single time. The V gene is TRBV7-8, the J gene TRBJ2-5; D remains unclear. V shed 2 bases and J shed 6 bases, with 10 bases lying between them. This CDR3 has 13 amino acids. The V gene's germline CDR1 is SGHVS and CDR2 FQNEAQ. The CDR3 protein is CASSLSRFQTQYF. The CDR3 DNA sequence: TGTGCCAGCAGCTTAAGCAGGTTCCAGACCCAGTACTTC.

The chain couples TRBV7-9 to TRBJ2-7, with unresolved D. There are 14 residues in the CDR3. Germline CDR1 and CDR2: SEHNR and FQNEAQ (reference sequence). V shed 0 bases and J shed 6 bases, with 12 bases lying between them. The DNA of the CDR3 is TGTGCCAGCAGCTTAGCGCCTTTAGTACTCGAGCAGTACTTC. Protein sequence: CASSLAPLVLEQYF.

The chain carries TRBV30 and TRBJ2-7; possibly TRBD1 for D (5 bases). The V gene lost 3 bases and the J gene lost 4 bases, with 7 bases spanning the gap. There are 11 residues in the CDR3. Germline V gene sequence: CDR1 GTSNPN, CDR2 SVGIG (reference sequence). The DNA for the CDR3 is TGTGCCTGGAGCGACAGTTACGAGCAGTACTTC. This encodes CAWSDSYEQYF. The variable domain in full, with the rest retrieved from reference TRBV30 and TRBJ2-7, is SQTIHQWPATLVQPVGSPLSLECTVEGTSNPNLYWYRQAAGRGLQLLFYSVGIGQISSEVPQNLSASRPQDRQFILSSKKLLLSDSGFYLCAWSDSYEQYFGPGTRLTVT.

V is TRBV28 and J is TRBJ2-1, with a tentative D call TRBD1 (6 bases). V was cut by 5 bases and J by 13 bases, with 18 bases left in between. In germline, CDR1 is MDHEN, CDR2 SYDVKM. The CDR3 loop spans 13 amino acids. The CDR3 is CASSLQGWSPQFF. CDR3 sequence (DNA): TGTGCCAGCAGTCTCCAGGGGTGGAGTCCACAGTTCTTC.

The rearrangement joins TRBV19 to TRBJ2-7, with D perhaps assigned TRBD1 or TRBD2 (6 bases each). Germline V gene lookup returns CDR1 LNHDA and CDR2 SQIVND (reference sequence). CDR3 size: 15 residues. Trimming cost V 3 bases and J 0 bases, with 12 bases left between them. The CDR3 DNA reads TGTGCCAGTAGTATGCGGGACACGAGCTCCTACGAGCAGTACTTC. Translated: CASSMRDTSSYEQYF.

V gene TRBV5-4 combines with J gene TRBJ2-7; weak D call: TRBD1 (7 bases). With 2 bases removed from V and 1 base from J, the gap between germline ends came to 19 bases. From germline, CDR1 is SGHNT and CDR2 YYREEE (reference sequence). The CDR3 has 17 amino acids. CDR3 residues: CASSLKSGGGGSYEQYF. The CDR3 DNA is TGTGCCAGCAGCTTAAAGAGTGGAGGGGGCGGTTCCTACGAGCAGTACTTC.

This clone was detected once. This chain connects TRBV9 to TRBJ1-1, with a possible D match to TRBD1 (5 bases). CDR3 length: 15 amino acids. The germline gives CDR1 SGDLS, CDR2 YYNGEE. V was pared by 3 bases and J by 3 bases, with 15 bases between. CDR3 protein: CASSAGRQTYTEAFF. DNA for the CDR3: TGTGCCAGCAGCGCCGGCAGACAGACTTACACTGAAGCTTTCTTT.

The chain uses TRBV27 and TRBJ1-6, with D possibly being TRBD1 (6 bases). The CDR3 covers 17 residues. Looked up from germline, CDR1 is MNHEY and CDR2 is SMNVEV (reference sequence). Trimming took off 5 bases at V and 3 bases at J, with 17 bases between the two ends. CDR3 coding DNA: TGTGCCAGCAGTGACCTAGGGGGGGGAGGCTATAATTCACCCCTCCACTTT. Residues: CASSDLGGGGYNSPLHF.

The chain links TRBV29-1 to TRBJ2-4; 8 bases are shared with TRBD2. This CDR3 is built from 15 residues. From germline, CDR1 is SQVTM and CDR2 ANQGSEA. The V and J ends lost 3 bases and 0 bases, in that order; junction bases with no gene match: 4. CDR3 residues: CSVEHSGIAKNIQYF. In nucleotides, the CDR3 is TGCAGCGTTGAGCATAGCGGGATAGCCAAAAACATTCAGTACTTC.

This clone was seen just once. V usage is TRBV5-6 and J usage is TRBJ2-7; 9 positions agree with TRBD1. This CDR3 contains 14 residues. The germline CDR1 and CDR2 sequences are SGHDT and YYEEEE. Trimming took 4 bases from V and 6 from J; bases not matched to a gene: 8. The chain's CDR3 is CASSGGTGLSEQYF. CDR3 nucleotides: TGTGCCAGCAGCGGAGGGACAGGGCTCAGCGAGCAGTACTTC.

This rearrangement joins TRBV15 to TRBJ2-7, with D perhaps being TRBD1 or TRBD2 (5 bases each). The V and J ends lost 3 bases and 1 base respectively, with 16 bases between them. The CDR3 totals 16 residues. CDR1 is LNHNV and CDR2 is YYDKDF in the germline V gene (reference sequence). The CDR3 bases are TGTGCCACCAGCAGGAAGTCCGGGACGGCGTCCTACGAGCAGTACTTC. It translates to CATSRKSGTASYEQYF. The full variable domain, with the rest looked up from reference TRBV15 and TRBJ2-7, is DAMVIQNPRYQVTQFGKPVTLSCSQTLNHNVMYWYQQKSSQAPKLLFHYYDKDFNNEADTPDNFQSRRPNTSFCFLDIRSPGLGDTAMYLCATSRKSGTASYEQYFGPGTRLTVT.

This chain joins TRBV7-2 and TRBJ2-7; tentative D call: TRBD2 (5 bases). The V end lost 1 base, the J end lost 2 bases, and 12 bases lay between the germline ends. The CDR3 length is 15 residues. Germline-derived CDR1 and CDR2 are SGHTA and FQGNSA. The CDR3 sequence: CASSLESQRTYEQYF. The CDR3 DNA follows: TGTGCCAGCAGCTTAGAGTCCCAGCGGACCTACGAGCAGTACTTC. The whole variable domain, filled in from reference TRBV7-2 and TRBJ2-7, reads GAGVSQSPSNKVTEKGKDVELRCDPISGHTALYWYRQSLGQGLEFLIYFQGNSAPDKSGLPSDRFSAERTGGSVSTLTIQRTQQEDSAVYLCASSLESQRTYEQYFGPGTRLTVT.

Remarks on this clone: This same CDR3 is encoded by further DNA sequences in the sample. CDR3 sequence (DNA): TGTGCCAGCAGGCGGGAGGCGGGGGAGCTGTTTTTT. Translating gives CASRREAGELFF. The J gene is TRBJ2-2, the V gene TRBV7-3; 8 bases agree with TRBD2. Germline V gene sequence: CDR1 SGHTA, CDR2 FQGTGA. The CDR3 extends over 12 amino acids. Germline trimming cut 6 bases from V and 8 bases from J; bases unmatched to any gene: 2. The whole variable domain, filled in from reference TRBV7-3 and TRBJ2-2, reads GAGVSQTPSNKVTEKGKYVELRCDPISGHTALYWYRQSLGQGPEFLIYFQGTGAADDSGLPNDRFFAVRPEGSVSTLKIQRTERGDSAVYLCASRREAGELFFGEGSRLTVL.

The chain is built from TRBV30 and TRBJ2-1; 14 nucleotides match TRBD2. The J segment lost 1 base and the V segment lost 5 bases, leaving 7 bases of the junction unmatched. This CDR3 spans 17 amino acids. Germline assignment: CDR1 GTSNPN and CDR2 SVGIG (reference sequence). The CDR3 is CAWGPGTSGSSYNEQFF. The DNA of the CDR3 is TGTGCCTGGGGACCCGGGACTAGCGGGAGTTCCTACAATGAGCAGTTCTTC.

This clone occurred a few times. This chain connects TRBV19 to TRBJ2-7; D unresolved. This CDR3 contains 13 residues. The germline V gene encodes CDR1 LNHDA and CDR2 SQIVND (reference sequence). The V gene lost 5 bases and the J gene lost 0 bases, with 8 bases spanning the gap. The chain's CDR3 is CASSPRASYEQYF. CDR3 nucleotides: TGTGCCAGTAGTCCACGGGCCTCCTACGAGCAGTACTTC.

The chain employs TRBV30 and TRBJ2-5; 12 bases fit TRBD2. Germline CDR1 GTSNPN, CDR2 SVGIG (reference sequence). The CDR3 consists of 17 residues. The V gene end was trimmed by 4 bases and the J gene end by 1 base; junction bases not matched to a gene: 10. CDR3 sequence: CAWTKGLAGGGQETQYF. CDR3 in DNA: TGTGCCTGGACGAAGGGACTAGCGGGCGGCGGCCAAGAGACCCAGTACTTC.

V usage is TRBV15 and J usage is TRBJ2-1; D not resolved. Looked up from germline, CDR1 is LNHNV and CDR2 is YYDKDF (reference sequence). V lost 6 bases to trimming and J lost 8 bases, with 11 bases between them. The CDR3 is made up of 12 amino acids. The CDR3 DNA follows: TGTGCCACCAGTCGGAGCTGGGATGAGCAGTTCTTC. This gives the protein CATSRSWDEQFF. The full variable domain, in which reference TRBV15 and TRBJ2-1 provide the parts outside the CDR3, is DAMVIQNPRYQVTQFGKPVTLSCSQTLNHNVMYWYQQKSSQAPKLLFHYYDKDFNNEADTPDNFQSRRPNTSFCFLDIRSPGLGDTAMYLCATSRSWDEQFFGPGTRLTVL.

The chain is built from TRBV27 and TRBJ1-5; perhaps TRBD1 as D (6 bases). Looked up from germline, CDR1 is MNHEY and CDR2 is SMNVEV (reference sequence). The CDR3 contains 15 residues. The V end was cut by 0 bases, the J end by 6 bases, with 12 bases between. CDR3 in amino acids: CASSLSGGAVQPQHF. The CDR3, as DNA: TGTGCCAGCAGTTTATCGGGGGGCGCGGTTCAGCCCCAGCATTTT.